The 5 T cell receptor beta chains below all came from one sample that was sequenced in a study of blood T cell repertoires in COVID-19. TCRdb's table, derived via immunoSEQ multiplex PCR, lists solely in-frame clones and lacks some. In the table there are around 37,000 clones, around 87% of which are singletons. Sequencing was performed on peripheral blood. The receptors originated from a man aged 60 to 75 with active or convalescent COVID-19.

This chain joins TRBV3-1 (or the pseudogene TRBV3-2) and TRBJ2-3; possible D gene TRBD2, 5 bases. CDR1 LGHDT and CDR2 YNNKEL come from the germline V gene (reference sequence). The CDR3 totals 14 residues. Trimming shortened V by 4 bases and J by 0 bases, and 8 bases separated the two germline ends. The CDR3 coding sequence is TGTGCCAGCAGCCGTCTAGCTAGCACAGATACGCAGTATTTT. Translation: CASSRLASTDTQYF.

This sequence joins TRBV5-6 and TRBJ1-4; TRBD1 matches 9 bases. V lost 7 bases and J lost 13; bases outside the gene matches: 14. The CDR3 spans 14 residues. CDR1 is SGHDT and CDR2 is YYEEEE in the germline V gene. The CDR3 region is CASAIGQGSLRLFF. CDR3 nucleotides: TGTGCCAGCGCCATAGGACAGGGGTCTCTCAGACTGTTTTTT.

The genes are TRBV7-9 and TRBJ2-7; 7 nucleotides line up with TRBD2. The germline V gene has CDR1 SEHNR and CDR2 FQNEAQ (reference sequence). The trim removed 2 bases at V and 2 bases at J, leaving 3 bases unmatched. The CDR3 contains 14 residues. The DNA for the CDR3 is TGTGCCAGCAGCTTATTAGCGGGCCCCTACGAGCAGTACTTC. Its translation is CASSLLAGPYEQYF.

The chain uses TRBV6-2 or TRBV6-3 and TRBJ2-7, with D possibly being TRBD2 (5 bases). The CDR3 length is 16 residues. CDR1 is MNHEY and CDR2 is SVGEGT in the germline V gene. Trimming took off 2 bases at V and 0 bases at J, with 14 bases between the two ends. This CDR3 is CASSYPLGGSSYEQYF. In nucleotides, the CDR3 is TGTGCCAGCAGTTACCCATTGGGTGGGAGCTCCTACGAGCAGTACTTC.

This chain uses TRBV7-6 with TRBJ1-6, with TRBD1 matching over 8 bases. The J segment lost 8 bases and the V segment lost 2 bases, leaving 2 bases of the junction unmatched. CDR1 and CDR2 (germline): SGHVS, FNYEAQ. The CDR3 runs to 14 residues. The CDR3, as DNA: TGTGCCAGCAGCTTACAGGGGGCTGATTCACCCCTCCACTTT. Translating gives CASSLQGADSPLHF.